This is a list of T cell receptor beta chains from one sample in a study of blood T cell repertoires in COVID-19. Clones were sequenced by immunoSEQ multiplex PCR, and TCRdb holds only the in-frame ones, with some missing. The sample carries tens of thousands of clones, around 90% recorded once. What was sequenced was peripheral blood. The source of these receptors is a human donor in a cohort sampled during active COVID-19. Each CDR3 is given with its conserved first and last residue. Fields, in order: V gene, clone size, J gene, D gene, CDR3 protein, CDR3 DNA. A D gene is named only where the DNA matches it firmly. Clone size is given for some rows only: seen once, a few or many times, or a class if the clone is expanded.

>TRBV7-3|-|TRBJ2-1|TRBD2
CASSIRGGAPYNEQFF
TGTGCCAGCAGCATCCGCGGGGGGGCCCCCTACAATGAGCAGTTCTTC
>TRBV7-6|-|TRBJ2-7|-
CASGPGRSYEQYF
TGTGCCAGCGGCCCAGGGAGGTCCTACGAGCAGTACTTC
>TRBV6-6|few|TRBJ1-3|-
CASSPASGSSGGTIYF
TGTGCCAGCAGCCCCGCATCCGGGTCCAGCGGGGGCACCATATATTTT
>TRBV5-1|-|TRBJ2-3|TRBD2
CASSLRTSGGITDTQYF
TGCGCCAGCAGCCTACGGACTAGCGGAGGTATCACAGATACGCAGTATTTT
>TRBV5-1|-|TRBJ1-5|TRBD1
CASSRGGQGQPQHF
TGCGCCAGCAGCCGGGGTGGACAGGGACAGCCCCAGCATTTT
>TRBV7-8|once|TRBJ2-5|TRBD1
CASSLVTGEKETQYF
TGTGCCAGCAGCTTAGTCACAGGGGAAAAAGAGACCCAGTACTTC
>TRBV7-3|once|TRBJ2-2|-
CASSLLSGELFF
TGTGCCAGCAGCTTACTATCCGGGGAGCTGTTTTTT
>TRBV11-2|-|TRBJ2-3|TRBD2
CASSTSGGADTQYF
TGTGCCAGCTCCACTAGCGGGGGGGCCGATACGCAGTATTTT
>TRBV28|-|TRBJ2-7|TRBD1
CASSPLGRGLGEQYF
TGTGCCAGCAGTCCTCTGGGAAGGGGGCTTGGCGAGCAGTACTTC
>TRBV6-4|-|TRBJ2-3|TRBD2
CASSPAGDTDTQYF
TGTGCCAGCAGTCCAGCGGGGGACACAGATACGCAGTATTTT
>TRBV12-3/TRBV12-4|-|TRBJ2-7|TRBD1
CASLPRGQYEQYF
TGTGCCAGCCTCCCCAGGGGGCAATACGAGCAGTACTTC
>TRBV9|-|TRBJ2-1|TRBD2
CASSVDQREFFF
TGTGCCAGCAGCGTAGACCAGCGGGAGTTCTTCTTC
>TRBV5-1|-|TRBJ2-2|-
CASSSEGTGELFF
TGCGCCAGCAGCTCGGAGGGGACCGGGGAGCTGTTTTTT
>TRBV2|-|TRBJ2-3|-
CASRDGGTDTQYF
TGTGCCAGCAGAGACGGGGGCACAGATACGCAGTATTTT
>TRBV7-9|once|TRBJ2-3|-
CASSDPGAHTDTQYF
TGTGCCAGCAGCGACCCAGGGGCCCACACAGATACGCAGTATTTT
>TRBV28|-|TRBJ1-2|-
CASSQTGFNYGYTF
TGTGCCAGCAGCCAAACAGGGTTTAACTATGGCTACACCTTC
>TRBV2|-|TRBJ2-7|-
CASSTAGVYEQYF
TGTGCCAGCAGCACAGCCGGGGTGTACGAGCAGTACTTC
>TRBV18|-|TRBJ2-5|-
CASSPTPYQETQYF
TGTGCCAGCTCACCAACACCCTACCAAGAGACCCAGTACTTC
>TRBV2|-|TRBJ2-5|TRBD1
CASTQGARETQYF
TGTGCCAGCACACAGGGGGCAAGAGAGACCCAGTACTTC
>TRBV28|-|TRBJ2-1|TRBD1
CASNLLDRGEQFF
TGTGCCAGCAACCTCTTAGACAGGGGTGAGCAGTTCTTC
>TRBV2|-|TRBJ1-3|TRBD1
CASRKTGGGGNTIYF
TGTGCCAGCAGAAAGACAGGGGGCGGTGGAAACACCATATATTTT
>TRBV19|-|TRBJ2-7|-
CASSDPGHHYEQYF
TGTGCCAGTAGTGATCCGGGACACCACTACGAGCAGTACTTC
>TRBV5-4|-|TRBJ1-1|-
CASSLEGWGAAEAFF
TGTGCCAGCAGCTTGGAAGGTTGGGGAGCCGCTGAAGCTTTCTTT
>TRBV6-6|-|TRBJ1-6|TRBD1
CASSPTGENSPLHF
TGTGCCAGCAGTCCAACAGGGGAAAATTCACCCCTCCACTTT
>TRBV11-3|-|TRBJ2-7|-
CASSLERDYEQYF
TGTGCCAGCAGCTTAGAGAGAGACTACGAGCAGTACTTC
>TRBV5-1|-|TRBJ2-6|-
CASSLVAGAATGANVLTF
TGCGCCAGCAGCTTGGTGGCGGGGGCTGCAACTGGGGCCAACGTCCTGACTTTC
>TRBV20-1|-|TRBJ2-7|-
CSASPRGSYEQYF
TGCAGTGCTAGTCCCAGGGGCTCCTACGAGCAGTACTTC
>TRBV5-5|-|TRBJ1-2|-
CASSPRSDSFSFYGYTF
TGTGCCAGCAGCCCCAGATCGGACAGCTTCTCTTTCTATGGCTACACCTTC